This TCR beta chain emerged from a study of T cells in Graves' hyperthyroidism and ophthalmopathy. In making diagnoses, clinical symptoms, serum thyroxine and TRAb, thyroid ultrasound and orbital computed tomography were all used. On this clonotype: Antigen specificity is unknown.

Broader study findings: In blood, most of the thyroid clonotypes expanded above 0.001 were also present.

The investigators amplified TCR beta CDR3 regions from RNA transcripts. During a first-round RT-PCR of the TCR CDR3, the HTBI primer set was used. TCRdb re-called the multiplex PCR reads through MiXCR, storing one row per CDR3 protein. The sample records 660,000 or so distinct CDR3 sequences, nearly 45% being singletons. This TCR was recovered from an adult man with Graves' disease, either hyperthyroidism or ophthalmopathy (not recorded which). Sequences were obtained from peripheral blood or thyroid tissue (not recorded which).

The DNA of the CDR3 is TGTGCCACCAGCGAATTGGAGAGTAGGCGCACCGAGCAGTACTTC. Translated: CATSELESRRTEQYF. V gene TRBV15 combines with J gene TRBJ2-7; D not certain. The CDR3 consists of 15 residues. Germline values: CDR1 LNHNV, CDR2 YYDKDF (reference sequence). Trimming left V 5 bases short and J 6 bases short, with 20 bases between.